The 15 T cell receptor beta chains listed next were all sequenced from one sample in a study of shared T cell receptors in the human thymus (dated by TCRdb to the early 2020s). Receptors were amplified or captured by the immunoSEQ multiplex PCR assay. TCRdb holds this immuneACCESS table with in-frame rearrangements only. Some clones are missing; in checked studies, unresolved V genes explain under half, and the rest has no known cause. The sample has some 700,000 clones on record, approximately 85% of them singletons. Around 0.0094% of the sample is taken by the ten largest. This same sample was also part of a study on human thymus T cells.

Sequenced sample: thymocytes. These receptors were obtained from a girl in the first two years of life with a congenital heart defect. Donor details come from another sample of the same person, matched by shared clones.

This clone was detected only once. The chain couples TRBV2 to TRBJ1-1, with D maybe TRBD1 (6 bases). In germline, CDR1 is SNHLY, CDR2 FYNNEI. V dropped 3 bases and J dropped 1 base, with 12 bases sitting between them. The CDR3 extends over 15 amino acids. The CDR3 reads CASSDCGGKNTEAFF. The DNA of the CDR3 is TGTGCCAGCAGTGATTGTGGGGGCAAGAACACTGAAGCTTTCTTT.

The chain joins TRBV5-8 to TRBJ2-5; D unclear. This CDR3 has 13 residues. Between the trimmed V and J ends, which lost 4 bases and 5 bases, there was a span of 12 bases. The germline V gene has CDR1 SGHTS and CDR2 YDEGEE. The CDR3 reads CASSQRTEETQYF. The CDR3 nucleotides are TGTGCCAGCAGCCAAAGAACTGAGGAGACCCAGTACTTC.

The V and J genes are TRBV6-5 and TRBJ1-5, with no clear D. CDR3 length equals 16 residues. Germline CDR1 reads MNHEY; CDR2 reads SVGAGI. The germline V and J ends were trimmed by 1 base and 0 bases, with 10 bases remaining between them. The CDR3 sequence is CASSYFPLDSNQPQHF. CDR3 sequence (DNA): TGTGCCAGCAGTTACTTCCCTTTAGATAGCAATCAGCCCCAGCATTTT.

The CDR3 reads CASSPKGTYNEQFF. DNA for the CDR3: TGTGCCAGCAGCCCCAAGGGGACCTACAATGAGCAGTTCTTC. The chain links TRBV5-4 to TRBJ2-1; tentative D call: TRBD1 (5 bases). The V and J ends lost 4 bases and 2 bases respectively, with 10 bases between them. CDR3 length: 14 amino acids. The germline CDR1 and CDR2 sequences are SGHNT and YYREEE (reference sequence).

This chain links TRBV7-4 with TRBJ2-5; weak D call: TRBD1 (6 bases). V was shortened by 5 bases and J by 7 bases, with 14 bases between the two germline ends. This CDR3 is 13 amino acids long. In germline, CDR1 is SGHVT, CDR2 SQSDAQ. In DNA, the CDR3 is TGTGCCAGCAGCCCCGACAGGAAGGGGACCCAGTACTTC. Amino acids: CASSPDRKGTQYF.

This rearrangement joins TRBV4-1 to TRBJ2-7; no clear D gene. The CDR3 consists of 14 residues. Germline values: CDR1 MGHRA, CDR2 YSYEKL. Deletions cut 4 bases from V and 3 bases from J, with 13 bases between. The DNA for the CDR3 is TGCGCCAGCAGCCTAACTATTATTTTCTACGAGCAGTACTTC. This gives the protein CASSLTIIFYEQYF.

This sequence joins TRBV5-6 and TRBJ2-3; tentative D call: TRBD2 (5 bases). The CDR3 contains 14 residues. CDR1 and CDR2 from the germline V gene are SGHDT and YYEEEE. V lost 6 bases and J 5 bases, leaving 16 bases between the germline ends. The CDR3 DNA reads TGTGCCAGCAAATACCTTGGGGAGAGAGATACGCAGTATTTT. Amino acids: CASKYLGERDTQYF.

CDR3 nucleotide sequence: TGCGCCAGCAGACAAAGGGGGACAGGGGGCAAGTACACTGAAGCTTTCTTT. Its translation: CASRQRGTGGKYTEAFF. The rearrangement links TRBV4-1 to TRBJ1-1, with 12 positions matching TRBD1. The germline CDR1 and CDR2 sequences are MGHRA and YSYEKL. The CDR3 loop spans 17 amino acids. The junction had 11 bases not matched to a gene; V was cut back by 6 bases and J by 3 bases.

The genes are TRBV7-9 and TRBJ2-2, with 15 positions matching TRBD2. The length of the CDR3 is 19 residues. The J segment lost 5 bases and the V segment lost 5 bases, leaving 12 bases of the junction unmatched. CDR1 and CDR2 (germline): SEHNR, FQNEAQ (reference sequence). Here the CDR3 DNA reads TGTGCCAGCAGCCCTATCCAACGGACTAGCGGGGGGGTTACCGGGGAGCTGTTTTTT. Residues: CASSPIQRTSGGVTGELFF.

CDR3 loop: CASSMFARDRGSYEQYF. CDR3 DNA: TGCGCCAGCAGCATGTTTGCCCGAGACAGGGGTTCCTACGAGCAGTACTTC. This sequence joins TRBV5-1 and TRBJ2-7, with 8 bases matching TRBD1. With V trimmed by 4 bases and J by 1 base, 13 bases remained unmatched. CDR3 length: 17 amino acids. The germline CDR1 and CDR2 sequences are SGHRS and YFSETQ.

CDR3 residues: CASSPHSGTGYGYTF. The CDR3 DNA sequence: TGTGCCAGTAGTCCGCATTCCGGGACAGGATATGGCTACACCTTC. This chain uses TRBV19 with TRBJ1-2, with 8 bases identical to TRBD1. The J segment lost 5 bases and the V segment lost 5 bases, leaving 10 bases of the junction unmatched. Germline CDR1 is LNHDA and CDR2 is SQIVND (reference sequence). This CDR3 spans 15 amino acids.

The CDR3 region is CASRAREPGGTDTQYF. For the CDR3, the DNA is TGTGCCAGCAGAGCCCGGGAACCCGGGGGCACAGATACGCAGTATTTT. This rearrangement joins TRBV4-2 to TRBJ2-3; D possibly corresponds to TRBD2 (5 bases). Looked up from germline, CDR1 is LGHNA and CDR2 is YNFKEQ. The CDR3 has 16 residues. The V and J ends lost 6 bases and 1 base respectively, with 17 bases between them.

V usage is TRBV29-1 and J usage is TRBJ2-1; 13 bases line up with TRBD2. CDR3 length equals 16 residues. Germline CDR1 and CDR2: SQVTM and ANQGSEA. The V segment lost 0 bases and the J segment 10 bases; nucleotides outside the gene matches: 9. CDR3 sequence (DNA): TGCAGCGTTGAAGATCGGGGGACTAGCGGGGAAACGGAGCAGTTCTTC. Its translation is CSVEDRGTSGETEQFF.

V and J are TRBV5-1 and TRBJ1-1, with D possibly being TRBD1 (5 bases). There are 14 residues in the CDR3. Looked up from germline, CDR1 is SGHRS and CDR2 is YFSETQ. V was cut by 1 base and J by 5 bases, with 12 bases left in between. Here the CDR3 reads CASSLRGGWTEAFF. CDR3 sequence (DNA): TGCGCCAGCAGCTTGCGGGGGGGATGGACTGAAGCTTTCTTT.

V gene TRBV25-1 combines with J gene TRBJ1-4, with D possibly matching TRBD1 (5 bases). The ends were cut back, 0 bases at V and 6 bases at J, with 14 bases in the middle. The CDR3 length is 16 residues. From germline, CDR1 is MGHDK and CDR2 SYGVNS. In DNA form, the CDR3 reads TGTGCCAGCAGTGAATATCTAGGGGCCAGGGATGAAAAACTGTTTTTT. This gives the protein CASSEYLGARDEKLFF.